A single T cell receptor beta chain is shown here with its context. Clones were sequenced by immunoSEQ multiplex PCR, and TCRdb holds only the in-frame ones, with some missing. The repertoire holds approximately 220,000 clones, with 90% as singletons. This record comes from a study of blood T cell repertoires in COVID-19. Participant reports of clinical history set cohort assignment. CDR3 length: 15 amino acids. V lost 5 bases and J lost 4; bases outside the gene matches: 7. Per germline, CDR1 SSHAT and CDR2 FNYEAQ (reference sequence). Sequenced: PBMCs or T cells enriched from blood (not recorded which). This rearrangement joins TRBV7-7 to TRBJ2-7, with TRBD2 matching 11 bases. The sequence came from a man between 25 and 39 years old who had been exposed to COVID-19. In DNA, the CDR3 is TGTGCCAGCAGCCTACTAGCGGGGGAAGGTTACGAGCAGTACTTC. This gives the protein CASSLLAGEGYEQYF.